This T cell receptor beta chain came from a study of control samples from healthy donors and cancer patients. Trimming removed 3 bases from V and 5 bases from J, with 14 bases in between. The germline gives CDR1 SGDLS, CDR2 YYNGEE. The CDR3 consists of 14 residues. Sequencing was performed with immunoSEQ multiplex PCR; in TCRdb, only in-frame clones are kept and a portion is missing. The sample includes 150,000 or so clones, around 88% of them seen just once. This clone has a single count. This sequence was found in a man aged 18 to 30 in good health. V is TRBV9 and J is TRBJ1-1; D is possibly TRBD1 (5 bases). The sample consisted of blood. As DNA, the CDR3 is TGTGCCAGCAGCGCGGAGGTGGAGGGGACTGAAGCTTTCTTT. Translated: CASSAEVEGTEAFF.